These 28 T cell receptor beta chains were sequenced from one sample in a study of shared clonotypes between healthy human individuals. Measured with immunoSEQ multiplex PCR; TCRdb has only the in-frame clones, and not every one. This sample yields over a million clones, of which roughly 98.5% are seen a single time; 0.36% belongs to the top ten. Sequencing input: naive CD4+ T cells sorted from blood. Subset: CD45RA+ positively selected. Receptor source: a man aged 30-40 years in good health.

The V and J genes are TRBV5-6 and TRBJ2-3; D gene ambiguous. V was clipped by 2 bases and J by 4 bases, with 11 bases between them. The CDR3 is 14 residues long. Per germline, CDR1 SGHDT and CDR2 YYEEEE. The CDR3 region is CASSLFGVADTQYF. The CDR3 DNA follows: TGTGCCAGCAGCTTATTTGGGGTGGCAGATACGCAGTATTTT. The full variable domain, in which reference TRBV5-6 and TRBJ2-3 provide the parts outside the CDR3, is DAGVTQSPTHLIKTRGQQVTLRCSPKSGHDTVSWYQQALGQGPQFIFQYYEEEERQRGNFPDRFSGHQFPNYSSELNVNALLLGDSALYLCASSLFGVADTQYFGPGTRLTVL.

Written as DNA, the CDR3 is TGTGCCATCAGTGAGTCTAGGACCGAAAAACTGTTTTTT. Encoded protein: CAISESRTEKLFF. The genes are TRBV10-3 and TRBJ1-4; D uncertain. CDR1 is ENHRY and CDR2 is SYGVKD in the germline V gene. The CDR3 length is 13 residues. The V gene lost 0 bases and the J gene lost 8 bases, with 7 bases spanning the gap.

V is TRBV6-1 and J is TRBJ2-7, with a tentative D call TRBD1 (5 bases). V lost 5 bases and J lost 1, with 9 bases in between. The CDR3 totals 13 residues. The germline V gene encodes CDR1 MNHNS and CDR2 SASEGT. CDR3 protein: CASSMTVSYEQYF. The CDR3 coding sequence is TGTGCCAGCAGTATGACAGTTTCCTACGAGCAGTACTTC.

The genes are TRBV7-8 and TRBJ2-1, with a tentative D call TRBD2 (6 bases). V dropped 4 bases and J dropped 1 base, with 11 bases sitting between them. Germline-derived CDR1 and CDR2 are SGHVS and FQNEAQ. CDR3 length: 15 residues. The CDR3 DNA is TGTGCCAGCAGCTCTCGGCGGGGTTCCTACAATGAGCAGTTCTTC. Its translation is CASSSRRGSYNEQFF.

This CDR3 reads CASSLSGGVSKFEQFF. As DNA, the CDR3 is TGTGCCAGCAGCCTCAGTGGGGGAGTCTCCAAATTTGAGCAGTTCTTC. The rearrangement links TRBV14 to TRBJ2-1; D tentatively reads TRBD1 or TRBD2 (5 bases each). V was trimmed by 4 bases and J by 9 bases, leaving 22 bases between them. The CDR3 is 16 amino acids. Germline CDR1 reads SGHDN; CDR2 reads FVKESK. Looking up the rest from reference TRBV14 and TRBJ2-1 gives the full variable domain: EAGVTQFPSHSVIEKGQTVTLRCDPISGHDNLYWYRRVMGKEIKFLLHFVKESKQDESGMPNNRFLAERTGGTYSTLKVQPAELEDSGVYFCASSLSGGVSKFEQFFGPGTRLTVL.

The chain is built from TRBV7-8 and TRBJ2-6, with D perhaps TRBD2 (5 bases). The CDR3 has 15 residues. Trimming removed 5 bases from V and 0 bases from J, with 8 bases in between. Germline V CDR1 and CDR2: SGHVS, FQNEAQ. CDR3 sequence: CASSQGSSGANVLTF. The CDR3 DNA is TGTGCCAGCAGCCAAGGGAGCTCTGGGGCCAACGTCCTGACTTTC.

CDR3 residues: CASSSGTGFSSNQPQHF. CDR3 nucleotides: TGTGCCAGCAGTTCGGGGACAGGGTTTTCGAGCAATCAGCCCCAGCATTTT. V gene TRBV11-2 combines with J gene TRBJ1-5; TRBD1 aligns across 9 bases. The J segment lost 1 base and the V segment lost 6 bases, leaving 10 bases of the junction unmatched. The CDR3 runs to 17 residues. Looked up from germline, CDR1 is SGHAT and CDR2 is FQNNGV.

The chain employs TRBV5-1 and TRBJ2-1; D may be TRBD2 (6 bases). Germline loops: CDR1 SGHRS, CDR2 YFSETQ. V was trimmed by 4 bases and J by 6 bases, leaving 14 bases between them. The CDR3 length is 14 residues. CDR3 DNA: TGCGCCAGCAGCCCGACTAGTACAGTCAATGAGCAGTTCTTC. This translates into CASSPTSTVNEQFF.

This rearrangement joins TRBV7-2 to TRBJ2-3; possible D gene TRBD2, 6 bases. V was trimmed by 4 bases and J by 7 bases, leaving 18 bases between them. Germline-derived CDR1 and CDR2 are SGHTA and FQGNSA. The CDR3 has 15 amino acids. CDR3 amino acids: CASSSPRRGFNTQYF. The CDR3 bases are TGTGCCAGCAGCTCCCCGAGGAGGGGATTTAATACGCAGTATTTT.

The chain links TRBV9 to TRBJ2-1; D gene ambiguous. V shed 1 base and J shed 2 bases, with 25 bases lying between them. Germline CDR1 SGDLS, CDR2 YYNGEE. The CDR3 length is 20 residues. The CDR3 sequence: CASSVRRSRAPGIAYNEQFF. The CDR3 nucleotides are TGTGCCAGCAGCGTAAGGCGGTCAAGGGCTCCTGGGATAGCCTACAATGAGCAGTTCTTC. The full variable domain, completed using reference TRBV9 and TRBJ2-1, is DSGVTQTPKHLITATGQRVTLRCSPRSGDLSVYWYQQSLDQGLQFLIQYYNGEERAKGNILERFSAQQFPDLHSELNLSSLELGDSALYFCASSVRRSRAPGIAYNEQFFGPGTRLTVL.

The gene calls are TRBV5-4 and TRBJ2-3, with D possibly being TRBD1 (5 bases). V was pared by 4 bases and J by 2 bases, with 11 bases between. The CDR3 length is 14 residues. Germline-derived CDR1 and CDR2 are SGHNT and YYREEE (reference sequence). CDR3 DNA sequence: TGTGCCAGCAGCCCAAGACAGAACACAGATACGCAGTATTTT. It yields the protein CASSPRQNTDTQYF. Based on the CDR3 plus reference TRBV5-4 and TRBJ2-3, the full variable domain is ETGVTQSPTHLIKTRGQQVTLRCSSQSGHNTVSWYQQALGQGPQFIFQYYREEENGRGNFPPRFSGLQFPNYSSELNVNALELDDSALYLCASSPRQNTDTQYFGPGTRLTVL.

Only one count was recorded for this clone. This rearrangement joins TRBV18 to TRBJ2-3; D unclear. This CDR3 has 14 amino acids. Trimming took off 1 base at V and 4 bases at J, with 9 bases between the two ends. Germline V CDR1 and CDR2: KGHSH, LQKENI. CDR3 nucleotides: TGTGCCAGCTCACCACGGACGACCGCAGATACGCAGTATTTT. Its protein is CASSPRTTADTQYF.

Regarding this clone: Other DNA sequences in the same sample also yield this CDR3. This rearrangement joins TRBV6-1 to TRBJ2-7, with D unclear. The germline CDR1 and CDR2 sequences are MNHNS and SASEGT. CDR3 size: 12 residues. Deletions cut 3 bases from V and 3 bases from J, with 6 bases between. The DNA for the CDR3 is TGTGCCAGCAGTGATAACGGCTACGAGCAGTACTTC. This sequence encodes CASSDNGYEQYF.

V is TRBV5-1 and J is TRBJ2-1; D not certain. This CDR3 has 14 residues. The germline V gene has CDR1 SGHRS and CDR2 YFSETQ. Trimming took 5 bases from V and 5 from J, leaving 14 bases between them. CDR3 nucleotide sequence: TGCGCCAGCAGACGACGGGCGGCCGACAATGAGCAGTTCTTC. Protein product: CASRRRAADNEQFF.

This sequence joins TRBV27 and TRBJ2-1; 11 nucleotides line up with TRBD2. V shed 6 bases, J shed 10 bases, and the junction held 8 bases outside the gene matches. Per germline, CDR1 MNHEY and CDR2 SMNVEV (reference sequence). The CDR3 extends over 14 amino acids. CDR3 DNA sequence: TGTGCCAGCAGAAGACTAGCGGGAAGGGTGGAGCAGTTCTTC. Translated: CASRRLAGRVEQFF.

This chain connects TRBV28 to TRBJ2-5; D is possibly TRBD2 (7 bases). V dropped 8 bases and J dropped 6 bases, with 16 bases sitting between them. This CDR3 has 13 residues. Germline CDR1 is MDHEN and CDR2 is SYDVKM. The CDR3 is CASPKGGLKTQYF. The CDR3 DNA follows: TGTGCCAGCCCAAAGGGGGGGCTGAAGACCCAGTACTTC.

This clone has a single count. The V and J genes are TRBV4-1 and TRBJ2-7; D is possibly TRBD1 (5 bases). The ends were cut back, 6 bases at V and 5 bases at J, with 20 bases in the middle. Germline V gene sequence: CDR1 MGHRA, CDR2 YSYEKL. The CDR3 is 15 amino acids. CDR3 nucleotides: TGCGCCAGCAGTCGCCCAGGGCAGGGCAGCCACGAGCAGTACTTC. Encoded protein: CASSRPGQGSHEQYF.

This clone was observed a single time. The CDR3 region has the DNA TGTGCCAGCAGTTTATCAGCACGGTCGGTTTACGAGCAGTACTTC. Amino acid sequence: CASSLSARSVYEQYF. The chain links TRBV27 to TRBJ2-7; no clear D. CDR3 length equals 15 residues. Germline CDR1 is MNHEY and CDR2 is SMNVEV (reference sequence). The ends were cut back, 0 bases at V and 4 bases at J, with 13 bases in the middle.

This clone was detected once. The rearrangement links TRBV7-9 to TRBJ2-7, with TRBD1 identical over 7 bases. The ends lost 5 bases at V and 5 bases at J; junction bases unmatched: 12. Germline CDR1 and CDR2: SEHNR and FQNEAQ (reference sequence). The CDR3 is 15 amino acids. The CDR3 nucleotides read TGTGCCAGCAGCAGAGAGGGGGCCGCGAGGGACGAGCAGTACTTC. Translating it yields CASSREGAARDEQYF.

Turning to this clone: In the same sample, other DNA sequences code for this CDR3. This chain uses TRBV15 with TRBJ2-7; 7 nucleotides agree with TRBD2. CDR1 is LNHNV, CDR2 YYDKDF, per germline (reference sequence). This CDR3 region has 13 residues. With V trimmed by 3 bases and J by 2 bases, 1 base remained unmatched. The CDR3 coding sequence is TGTGCCACCAGCAGGGGGGGGACCTACGAGCAGTACTTC. Encoded protein: CATSRGGTYEQYF.

The V gene is TRBV27, the J gene TRBJ2-1, with 13 positions matching TRBD2. Germline V gene lookup returns CDR1 MNHEY and CDR2 SMNVEV (reference sequence). Trimming took 5 bases from V and 9 from J; bases not matched to a gene: 4. CDR3 length: 14 amino acids. Here the CDR3 DNA reads TGTGCCAGCAGTCTATGGACTAGCGGGAGTGAGCAGTTCTTC. Translated, it gives CASSLWTSGSEQFF.

CDR3 DNA: TGTGCCAGCAGCGGGACAAGCACGGCGGTCACTGAAGCTTTCTTT. Its protein product is CASSGTSTAVTEAFF. This chain connects TRBV11-3 to TRBJ1-1; TRBD1 might be the D (6 bases). Deletions cut 5 bases from V and 4 bases from J, with 17 bases between. The germline CDR1 and CDR2 sequences are SGHNT and YENEEA. The CDR3 consists of 15 residues.

The chain recombines TRBV9 with TRBJ2-5, with 10 bases fitting TRBD2. The CDR3 spans 15 residues. Germline values: CDR1 SGDLS, CDR2 YYNGEE. Germline trimming cut 0 bases from V and 3 bases from J; bases unmatched to any gene: 2. The CDR3 is CASSVGTSGKETQYF. The CDR3 nucleotides read TGTGCCAGCAGCGTAGGGACTAGCGGCAAAGAGACCCAGTACTTC.

The CDR3 is CASSSSGGRTDTQYF. The CDR3 DNA is TGTGCCAGCAGCTCGAGCGGGGGACGCACAGATACGCAGTATTTT. V usage is TRBV5-4 and J usage is TRBJ2-3, with 8 nucleotides matching TRBD2. This CDR3 has 15 residues. Losses at the gene ends were 3 bases for V and 1 base for J; bases not matched to a gene: 4. Germline values: CDR1 SGHNT, CDR2 YYREEE (reference sequence).

The V gene is TRBV11-2, the J gene TRBJ2-7; a weak D match, TRBD1 (6 bases). V dropped 6 bases and J dropped 3 bases, with 18 bases sitting between them. CDR1 is SGHAT, CDR2 FQNNGV, per germline. This CDR3 contains 15 residues. The CDR3 bases are TGTGCCAGCAGACCCCCAGGGGTTAATCACTACGAGCAGTACTTC. Translating gives CASRPPGVNHYEQYF.

V usage is TRBV10-2 and J usage is TRBJ1-2; TRBD1 matches at 9 bases. This CDR3 has 15 amino acids. Trimming at V came to 8 bases and at J to 6 bases, leaving 13 bases not matched to a gene. CDR1 is WSHSY, CDR2 SAAADI, per germline. This chain's CDR3 is CASANRGTGHHGYTF. The CDR3 region has the DNA TGCGCCAGCGCAAATCGAGGGACAGGGCACCATGGCTACACCTTC.

CDR3 protein: CASLPSGGRGNTIYF. CDR3 coding DNA: TGTGCCAGCCTACCGTCCGGGGGAAGAGGAAACACCATATATTTT. V and J are TRBV6-5 and TRBJ1-3, with D possibly TRBD1 on 5 matching bases. Germline V gene lookup returns CDR1 MNHEY and CDR2 SVGAGI. Trimming shortened V by 8 bases and J by 4 bases, and 18 bases separated the two germline ends. This CDR3 has 15 residues.

This chain links TRBV7-2 with TRBJ2-2; perhaps TRBD2 as D (6 bases). Germline V gene data show CDR1 as SGHTA and CDR2 as FQGNSA. The CDR3 consists of 16 residues. Between the trimmed V and J ends, which lost 4 bases and 1 base, there was a span of 13 bases. The CDR3 is CASSSLGGQNTGELFF. The CDR3 DNA follows: TGTGCCAGCAGCTCCCTTGGAGGGCAGAACACCGGGGAGCTGTTTTTT. Full variable domain (remainder filled in from reference TRBV7-2 and TRBJ2-2): GAGVSQSPSNKVTEKGKDVELRCDPISGHTALYWYRQSLGQGLEFLIYFQGNSAPDKSGLPSDRFSAERTGGSVSTLTIQRTQQEDSAVYLCASSSLGGQNTGELFFGEGSRLTVL.